This T cell receptor beta chain derives from a study of CD4 T cells in relation to SARS-CoV-2 and coronaviruses. About the study: TCR beta CDR3s were sequenced after approximately nine-day antigen culture of PBMCs.

The germline V gene encodes CDR1 SEHNR and CDR2 FQNEAQ (reference sequence). Trimming took off 3 bases at V and 6 bases at J, with 14 bases between the two ends. The CDR3 runs 14 residues. Unexposed donor CD4+ T cells date from about 2011-2018, before the COVID-19 pandemic. CD4+ T cells were isolated from the cells after around 9 days of culture. This clone was picked up a small number of times. What it binds is unknown. Some clones are missing from TCRdb's copy, which holds only in-frame ones; the method was immunoSEQ multiplex PCR. This table holds 9,500 to 12,000 clones, 70% to 85% found once. V and J are TRBV7-9 and TRBJ1-2, with D possibly being TRBD1 (5 bases). The specimen was CD4+ T cells from PBMCs, cultured in vitro. The TCR sequence derives from a human donor in good health. The CDR3 sequence is CASSLEGLGDGYTF. Here the CDR3 DNA reads TGTGCCAGCAGCTTGGAGGGGTTAGGAGATGGCTACACCTTC.